This TCR beta chain was sequenced for a study of long-term antiretroviral therapy in people with HIV. Whole-study findings and limits: HIV repertoires showed narrower CDR3 length ranges than controls.

Of note for this clone: Its antigen remains unidentified.

V lost 5 bases to trimming and J lost 4 bases, with 14 bases between them. The CDR3 is 14 amino acids. CDR1 is SGHAT, CDR2 FQNNGV, per germline. The immunoSEQ assay was v3.0, run at survey level. Sequencing was performed with immunoSEQ multiplex PCR; in TCRdb, only in-frame clones are kept and a portion is missing. The sample includes over 30,000 clones, roughly nine tenths of them seen just once. This receptor was obtained from a woman aged 45-65 years with HIV. Sample: unsorted PBMCs, taken 1.2 years after starting antiretroviral therapy. The rearrangement joins TRBV11-2 to TRBJ1-1; TRBD1 is a possible D gene (6 bases). Here the CDR3 DNA reads TGTGCCAGCAGCAAAACACGAGGGGGCACTGAAGCTTTCTTT. This gives the protein CASSKTRGGTEAFF.